These 28 T cell receptor beta chains share one sample of origin, sequenced in a study of T cells in Graves' hyperthyroidism and ophthalmopathy. TCR beta CDR3 regions were amplified from RNA transcripts. The HTBI primer set drove a first-round RT-PCR of the TCR CDR3. MiXCR, run by TCRdb on the multiplex PCR reads, gives a single entry per CDR3 protein. Of 700,000 or so distinct CDR3 sequences listed, about 15% are singletons. Sequenced sample: blood. The receptors were sampled from a man between 18 and 29 years old with Graves' hyperthyroidism.

The chain combines TRBV28 with TRBJ2-7; D call uncertain. V was shortened by 6 bases and J by 7 bases, with 19 bases between the two germline ends. There are 14 residues in the CDR3. Germline V gene lookup returns CDR1 MDHEN and CDR2 SYDVKM. The CDR3 DNA is TGTGCCAGCAGAACCCTGACCGGGTTGAAAGAGCAGTACTTC. Translating gives CASRTLTGLKEQYF. Drawing the rest from reference TRBV28 and TRBJ2-7, the complete variable domain is DVKVTQSSRYLVKRTGEKVFLECVQDMDHENMFWYRQDPGLGLRLIYFSYDVKMKEKGDIPEGYSVSREKKERFSLILESASTNQTSMYLCASRTLTGLKEQYFGPGTRLTVT.

The genes are TRBV7-6 and TRBJ1-4, with D perhaps TRBD1 (5 bases). V was cut by 2 bases and J by 0 bases, with 7 bases left in between. Germline V lookup: CDR1 SGHVS, CDR2 FNYEAQ. The CDR3 contains 15 residues. As DNA, the CDR3 is TGTGCCAGCAGCTTATTGACAGCAACTAATGAAAAACTGTTTTTT. Residues: CASSLLTATNEKLFF.

This clonotype was detected only a few times. This rearrangement joins TRBV10-3 to TRBJ1-2; TRBD1 matches 7 bases. This CDR3 has 13 residues. The germline gives CDR1 ENHRY, CDR2 SYGVKD. Trimming removed 10 bases from V and 3 bases from J; junction bases left unmatched: 8. CDR3 region: CATGGGRDYGYTF. The CDR3 DNA follows: TGTGCCACAGGAGGGGGCAGGGACTATGGCTACACCTTC.

This clonotype turned up a few times. The chain uses TRBV18 and TRBJ2-5; maybe TRBD2 (5 bases). The CDR3 is made up of 16 amino acids. In germline, CDR1 is KGHSH, CDR2 LQKENI. V dropped 6 bases and J dropped 4 bases, with 21 bases sitting between them. As DNA, the CDR3 is TGTGCCAGCTCGCCCGGTGGCGGCGGGCGGCGAGAGACCCAGTACTTC. This codes for CASSPGGGGRRETQYF.

The chain couples TRBV4-3 to TRBJ2-3; no firm D call. Germline CDR1 reads LGHNA; CDR2 reads YSLEER. V shed 0 bases and J shed 2 bases, with 6 bases lying between them. There are 14 residues in the CDR3. CDR3 sequence: CASSQDGFTDTQYF. Here the CDR3 DNA reads TGCGCCAGCAGCCAAGATGGCTTCACAGATACGCAGTATTTT.

This clonotype has just a few counts. This chain links TRBV2 with TRBJ1-2; D is uncertain. Germline values: CDR1 SNHLY, CDR2 FYNNEI. The length of the CDR3 is 12 residues. The V end was cut by 4 bases, the J end by 7 bases, with 10 bases between. The CDR3 sequence: CASSGSLGGYTF. CDR3 sequence (DNA): TGTGCCAGCAGTGGGTCCTTGGGTGGCTACACCTTC.

The CDR3 DNA reads TGTGCCAGCAGTGCCCCCGTGGGGGAGGCCTATAATTCACCCCTCCACTTT. Protein sequence: CASSAPVGEAYNSPLHF. The genes are TRBV6-4 and TRBJ1-6, with D possibly matching TRBD1 (5 bases). The CDR3 extends over 17 amino acids. Germline assignment: CDR1 MRHNA and CDR2 SNTAGT. V lost 4 bases to trimming and J lost 2 bases, with 15 bases between them.

This clonotype has ten or more counts. The chain is built from TRBV28 and TRBJ2-1; 10 bases fit TRBD2. The V gene end was trimmed by 7 bases and the J gene end by 8 bases; junction bases not matched to a gene: 14. The CDR3 length is 16 residues. Germline values: CDR1 MDHEN, CDR2 SYDVKM. The CDR3 DNA sequence: TGTGCCAGCACTTTGGGTTCGGCTAGCGGGAGCTATGAGCAGTTCTTC. It codes for CASTLGSASGSYEQFF.

The chain has TRBV7-9 and TRBJ2-3, with 8 bases matching TRBD2. The CDR3 sequence is 16 residues long. Germline V gene lookup returns CDR1 SEHNR and CDR2 FQNEAQ (reference sequence). Unmatched junction bases numbered 4, after V lost 2 bases and J lost 0 bases. CDR3 in amino acids: CASSLLAGFSTDTQYF. Here the CDR3 DNA reads TGTGCCAGCAGCTTACTAGCGGGTTTTAGCACAGATACGCAGTATTTT.

The rearrangement links TRBV9 to TRBJ2-7, with TRBD1 as a possible D gene (7 bases). The CDR3 consists of 15 residues. Trimming pared 0 bases from V and 3 bases from J, leaving 13 bases between. Germline V lookup: CDR1 SGDLS, CDR2 YYNGEE. CDR3 protein: CASSVGSGGFYEQYF. CDR3 sequence (DNA): TGTGCCAGCAGCGTAGGGTCAGGGGGGTTCTACGAGCAGTACTTC.

In this sample, this clonotype turned up a few times. This chain joins TRBV7-9 and TRBJ2-6; the match to TRBD1 covers 7 bases. CDR3 size: 14 residues. After removal of 11 bases from V and 0 bases from J, the junction contained 4 bases not matched to a gene. From germline, CDR1 is SEHNR and CDR2 FQNEAQ (reference sequence). CDR3 in amino acids: CAGQESSGANVLTF. The CDR3 bases are TGTGCCGGACAGGAATCCTCTGGGGCCAACGTCCTGACTTTC.

The rearrangement uses TRBV19 and TRBJ1-5, with 8 positions matching TRBD1. The V gene end was trimmed by 7 bases and the J gene end by 2 bases; junction bases not matched to a gene: 4. The CDR3 runs to 14 residues. Germline assignment: CDR1 LNHDA and CDR2 SQIVND (reference sequence). The CDR3 DNA is TGTGCCAGTAATGGGGGACAGGGCAATCAGCCCCAGCATTTT. It translates to CASNGGQGNQPQHF.

This clonotype showed up just a few times. J is TRBJ2-7 and V is TRBV7-9; TRBD2 matches 8 bases. CDR3 size: 16 residues. The germline V gene encodes CDR1 SEHNR and CDR2 FQNEAQ (reference sequence). The V gene end was trimmed by 1 base and the J gene end by 6 bases; junction bases not matched to a gene: 11. The CDR3 sequence is CASSLGRGDERFEQYF. CDR3 DNA sequence: TGTGCCAGCAGCTTAGGGCGGGGGGACGAACGGTTCGAGCAGTACTTC.

This clonotype occurred many times. The chain employs TRBV6-2 or TRBV6-3 and TRBJ2-1; D uncertain. The V end lost 2 bases, the J end lost 8 bases, and 10 bases lay between the germline ends. This CDR3 region has 13 residues. Germline V gene sequence: CDR1 MNHEY, CDR2 SVGEGT. The CDR3 sequence is CASSYDSQDEQFF. CDR3 sequence (DNA): TGTGCCAGCAGTTACGACTCCCAGGATGAGCAGTTCTTC.

Worth noting for this clonotype: Without the conserved terminal phenylalanine or tryptophan, this CDR3 likely stems from a read error. This rearrangement joins TRBV12-3 or TRBV12-4 to TRBJ2-1; D is possibly TRBD2 (5 bases). This CDR3 spans 15 amino acids. Trimming took 3 bases from V and 4 from J, leaving 13 bases between them. The CDR3 reads CASSLGAPGYNEQFS. Written as DNA, the CDR3 is TGTGCCAGCAGTTTGGGAGCCCCTGGGTACAATGAGCAGTTCTCC.

The table lists this clonotype with a few counts. The rearrangement uses TRBV6-1 and TRBJ1-2; TRBD1 agrees at 10 bases. This CDR3 is 15 amino acids long. Germline-derived CDR1 and CDR2 are MNHNS and SASEGT. V was clipped by 6 bases and J by 2 bases; unmatched bases: 6. CDR3 DNA sequence: TGTGCCAGCAGCCGACCGGGACAGGGGAACTATGGCTACACCTTC. It specifies CASSRPGQGNYGYTF.

This clonotype has a count of ten or more. In nucleotides, the CDR3 is TGCAGTGCTAGAGATCTTGGCAGGGGGCGAGGGGACACTGAAGCTTTCTTT. Amino acid sequence: CSARDLGRGRGDTEAFF. The rearrangement joins TRBV20-1 to TRBJ1-1, with 8 bases lining up with TRBD1. CDR1 and CDR2 (germline): DFQATT, SNEGSKA (reference sequence). Germline trimming cut 0 bases from V and 3 bases from J; bases unmatched to any gene: 12. The CDR3 covers 17 residues.

The chain is built from TRBV13 and TRBJ2-5, with 14 bases that match TRBD2. V dropped 5 bases and J dropped 5; count of bases not matched to a gene: 10. The CDR3 has 17 amino acids. Germline V gives CDR1 PRHDT, CDR2 FYEKMQ (reference sequence). The CDR3 DNA reads TGTGCCAGCAGCCCAGGGGGACTAGCGGGAGAGGGGGAGACCCAGTACTTC. It specifies CASSPGGLAGEGETQYF.

V and J are TRBV5-6 and TRBJ2-1; 8 bases map to TRBD2. Germline V gene lookup returns CDR1 SGHDT and CDR2 YYEEEE. CDR3 length equals 16 residues. The junction had 10 bases not matched to a gene; V was cut back by 0 bases and J by 8 bases. CDR3 protein: CASSLGGSSGRDEQFF. The CDR3 coding sequence is TGTGCCAGCAGCTTGGGAGGGTCTAGCGGGCGGGATGAGCAGTTCTTC.

This clonotype was picked up a small number of times. The gene calls are TRBV20-1 and TRBJ2-3; possible D gene TRBD2, 7 bases. CDR3 length equals 14 residues. Germline V gene lookup returns CDR1 DFQATT and CDR2 SNEGSKA (reference sequence). Trimming pared 3 bases from V and 3 bases from J, leaving 13 bases between. The CDR3 reads CSASSSGQTDTQYF. CDR3 coding DNA: TGCAGTGCTAGTTCTAGCGGACAGACAGATACGCAGTATTTT.

The chain joins TRBV15 to TRBJ2-5; D not resolved. V shed 5 bases and J shed 4 bases, with 8 bases lying between them. CDR1 is LNHNV and CDR2 is YYDKDF in the germline V gene (reference sequence). The CDR3 has 12 residues. Here the CDR3 reads CATSGWGETQYF. The CDR3 region has the DNA TGTGCCACCAGCGGTTGGGGAGAGACCCAGTACTTC.

This clonotype was detected many times. The chain employs TRBV18 and TRBJ2-7; 9 nucleotides match TRBD1. Trimming at V came to 3 bases and at J to 5 bases, leaving 5 bases not matched to a gene. The length of the CDR3 is 14 residues. The germline V gene encodes CDR1 KGHSH and CDR2 LQKENI. In DNA form, the CDR3 reads TGTGCCAGCTCACCGGGACAGGGTCGGCACGAGCAGTACTTC. Translating it yields CASSPGQGRHEQYF.

This clonotype turned up a few times. The V gene is TRBV7-9, the J gene TRBJ2-7, with 12 bases lining up with TRBD1. The CDR3 consists of 16 residues. The V and J ends lost 2 bases and 7 bases, in that order; junction bases with no gene match: 9. Germline-derived CDR1 and CDR2 are SEHNR and FQNEAQ (reference sequence). For the CDR3, the DNA is TGTGCCAGCAGCTTATTCCGGGACAGGGGGCAGTGGGAGCAGTACTTC. Protein sequence: CASSLFRDRGQWEQYF.

This rearrangement joins TRBV9 to TRBJ1-5, with D uncertain. This CDR3 region has 15 residues. Between the trimmed V and J ends, which lost 0 bases and 0 bases, there was a span of 7 bases. Germline CDR1 and CDR2: SGDLS and YYNGEE. The CDR3 DNA follows: TGTGCCAGCAGCGTAGGATATTATAGCAATCAGCCCCAGCATTTT. It translates to CASSVGYYSNQPQHF.

Many counts were recorded for this clonotype. The V call is TRBV13, the J call TRBJ2-3; D not certain. CDR1 PRHDT and CDR2 FYEKMQ come from the germline V gene (reference sequence). The CDR3 is made up of 13 amino acids. V lost 4 bases and J lost 3, with 8 bases in between. The CDR3 DNA is TGTGCCAGCAGCTACCTACAGACAGATACGCAGTATTTT. It specifies CASSYLQTDTQYF. Based on the CDR3 plus reference TRBV13 and TRBJ2-3, the full variable domain is AAGVIQSPRHLIKEKRETATLKCYPIPRHDTVYWYQQGPGQDPQFLISFYEKMQSDKGSIPDRFSAQQFSDYHSELNMSSLELGDSALYFCASSYLQTDTQYFGPGTRLTVL.

This chain connects TRBV29-1 to TRBJ1-2, with a possible D match to TRBD1 (5 bases). V was shortened by 1 base and J by 4 bases, with 10 bases between the two germline ends. The CDR3 is made up of 13 amino acids. Germline loops: CDR1 SQVTM, CDR2 ANQGSEA. CDR3 region: CSVEGGEFYGYTF. CDR3 bases: TGCAGCGTTGAAGGGGGGGAGTTCTATGGCTACACCTTC.

This clonotype turned up a few times. CDR3 sequence: CAWNAEGGQATGNTIYF. CDR3 coding DNA: TGTGCCTGGAACGCCGAGGGGGGGCAGGCAACTGGAAACACCATATATTTT. The J gene is TRBJ1-3, the V gene TRBV30; a possible D gene is TRBD1 (6 bases). Germline V gene lookup returns CDR1 GTSNPN and CDR2 SVGIG (reference sequence). V was pared by 4 bases and J by 2 bases, with 21 bases between. The CDR3 has 17 residues.

The rearrangement links TRBV6-1 to TRBJ2-7; possibly TRBD2 for D (6 bases). Germline V gene sequence: CDR1 MNHNS, CDR2 SASEGT. Deletions cut 8 bases from V and 3 bases from J, with 14 bases between. The CDR3 is made up of 13 amino acids. The CDR3: CASGGMTLYEQYF. CDR3 sequence (DNA): TGTGCCAGCGGGGGGATGACCCTCTACGAGCAGTACTTC.